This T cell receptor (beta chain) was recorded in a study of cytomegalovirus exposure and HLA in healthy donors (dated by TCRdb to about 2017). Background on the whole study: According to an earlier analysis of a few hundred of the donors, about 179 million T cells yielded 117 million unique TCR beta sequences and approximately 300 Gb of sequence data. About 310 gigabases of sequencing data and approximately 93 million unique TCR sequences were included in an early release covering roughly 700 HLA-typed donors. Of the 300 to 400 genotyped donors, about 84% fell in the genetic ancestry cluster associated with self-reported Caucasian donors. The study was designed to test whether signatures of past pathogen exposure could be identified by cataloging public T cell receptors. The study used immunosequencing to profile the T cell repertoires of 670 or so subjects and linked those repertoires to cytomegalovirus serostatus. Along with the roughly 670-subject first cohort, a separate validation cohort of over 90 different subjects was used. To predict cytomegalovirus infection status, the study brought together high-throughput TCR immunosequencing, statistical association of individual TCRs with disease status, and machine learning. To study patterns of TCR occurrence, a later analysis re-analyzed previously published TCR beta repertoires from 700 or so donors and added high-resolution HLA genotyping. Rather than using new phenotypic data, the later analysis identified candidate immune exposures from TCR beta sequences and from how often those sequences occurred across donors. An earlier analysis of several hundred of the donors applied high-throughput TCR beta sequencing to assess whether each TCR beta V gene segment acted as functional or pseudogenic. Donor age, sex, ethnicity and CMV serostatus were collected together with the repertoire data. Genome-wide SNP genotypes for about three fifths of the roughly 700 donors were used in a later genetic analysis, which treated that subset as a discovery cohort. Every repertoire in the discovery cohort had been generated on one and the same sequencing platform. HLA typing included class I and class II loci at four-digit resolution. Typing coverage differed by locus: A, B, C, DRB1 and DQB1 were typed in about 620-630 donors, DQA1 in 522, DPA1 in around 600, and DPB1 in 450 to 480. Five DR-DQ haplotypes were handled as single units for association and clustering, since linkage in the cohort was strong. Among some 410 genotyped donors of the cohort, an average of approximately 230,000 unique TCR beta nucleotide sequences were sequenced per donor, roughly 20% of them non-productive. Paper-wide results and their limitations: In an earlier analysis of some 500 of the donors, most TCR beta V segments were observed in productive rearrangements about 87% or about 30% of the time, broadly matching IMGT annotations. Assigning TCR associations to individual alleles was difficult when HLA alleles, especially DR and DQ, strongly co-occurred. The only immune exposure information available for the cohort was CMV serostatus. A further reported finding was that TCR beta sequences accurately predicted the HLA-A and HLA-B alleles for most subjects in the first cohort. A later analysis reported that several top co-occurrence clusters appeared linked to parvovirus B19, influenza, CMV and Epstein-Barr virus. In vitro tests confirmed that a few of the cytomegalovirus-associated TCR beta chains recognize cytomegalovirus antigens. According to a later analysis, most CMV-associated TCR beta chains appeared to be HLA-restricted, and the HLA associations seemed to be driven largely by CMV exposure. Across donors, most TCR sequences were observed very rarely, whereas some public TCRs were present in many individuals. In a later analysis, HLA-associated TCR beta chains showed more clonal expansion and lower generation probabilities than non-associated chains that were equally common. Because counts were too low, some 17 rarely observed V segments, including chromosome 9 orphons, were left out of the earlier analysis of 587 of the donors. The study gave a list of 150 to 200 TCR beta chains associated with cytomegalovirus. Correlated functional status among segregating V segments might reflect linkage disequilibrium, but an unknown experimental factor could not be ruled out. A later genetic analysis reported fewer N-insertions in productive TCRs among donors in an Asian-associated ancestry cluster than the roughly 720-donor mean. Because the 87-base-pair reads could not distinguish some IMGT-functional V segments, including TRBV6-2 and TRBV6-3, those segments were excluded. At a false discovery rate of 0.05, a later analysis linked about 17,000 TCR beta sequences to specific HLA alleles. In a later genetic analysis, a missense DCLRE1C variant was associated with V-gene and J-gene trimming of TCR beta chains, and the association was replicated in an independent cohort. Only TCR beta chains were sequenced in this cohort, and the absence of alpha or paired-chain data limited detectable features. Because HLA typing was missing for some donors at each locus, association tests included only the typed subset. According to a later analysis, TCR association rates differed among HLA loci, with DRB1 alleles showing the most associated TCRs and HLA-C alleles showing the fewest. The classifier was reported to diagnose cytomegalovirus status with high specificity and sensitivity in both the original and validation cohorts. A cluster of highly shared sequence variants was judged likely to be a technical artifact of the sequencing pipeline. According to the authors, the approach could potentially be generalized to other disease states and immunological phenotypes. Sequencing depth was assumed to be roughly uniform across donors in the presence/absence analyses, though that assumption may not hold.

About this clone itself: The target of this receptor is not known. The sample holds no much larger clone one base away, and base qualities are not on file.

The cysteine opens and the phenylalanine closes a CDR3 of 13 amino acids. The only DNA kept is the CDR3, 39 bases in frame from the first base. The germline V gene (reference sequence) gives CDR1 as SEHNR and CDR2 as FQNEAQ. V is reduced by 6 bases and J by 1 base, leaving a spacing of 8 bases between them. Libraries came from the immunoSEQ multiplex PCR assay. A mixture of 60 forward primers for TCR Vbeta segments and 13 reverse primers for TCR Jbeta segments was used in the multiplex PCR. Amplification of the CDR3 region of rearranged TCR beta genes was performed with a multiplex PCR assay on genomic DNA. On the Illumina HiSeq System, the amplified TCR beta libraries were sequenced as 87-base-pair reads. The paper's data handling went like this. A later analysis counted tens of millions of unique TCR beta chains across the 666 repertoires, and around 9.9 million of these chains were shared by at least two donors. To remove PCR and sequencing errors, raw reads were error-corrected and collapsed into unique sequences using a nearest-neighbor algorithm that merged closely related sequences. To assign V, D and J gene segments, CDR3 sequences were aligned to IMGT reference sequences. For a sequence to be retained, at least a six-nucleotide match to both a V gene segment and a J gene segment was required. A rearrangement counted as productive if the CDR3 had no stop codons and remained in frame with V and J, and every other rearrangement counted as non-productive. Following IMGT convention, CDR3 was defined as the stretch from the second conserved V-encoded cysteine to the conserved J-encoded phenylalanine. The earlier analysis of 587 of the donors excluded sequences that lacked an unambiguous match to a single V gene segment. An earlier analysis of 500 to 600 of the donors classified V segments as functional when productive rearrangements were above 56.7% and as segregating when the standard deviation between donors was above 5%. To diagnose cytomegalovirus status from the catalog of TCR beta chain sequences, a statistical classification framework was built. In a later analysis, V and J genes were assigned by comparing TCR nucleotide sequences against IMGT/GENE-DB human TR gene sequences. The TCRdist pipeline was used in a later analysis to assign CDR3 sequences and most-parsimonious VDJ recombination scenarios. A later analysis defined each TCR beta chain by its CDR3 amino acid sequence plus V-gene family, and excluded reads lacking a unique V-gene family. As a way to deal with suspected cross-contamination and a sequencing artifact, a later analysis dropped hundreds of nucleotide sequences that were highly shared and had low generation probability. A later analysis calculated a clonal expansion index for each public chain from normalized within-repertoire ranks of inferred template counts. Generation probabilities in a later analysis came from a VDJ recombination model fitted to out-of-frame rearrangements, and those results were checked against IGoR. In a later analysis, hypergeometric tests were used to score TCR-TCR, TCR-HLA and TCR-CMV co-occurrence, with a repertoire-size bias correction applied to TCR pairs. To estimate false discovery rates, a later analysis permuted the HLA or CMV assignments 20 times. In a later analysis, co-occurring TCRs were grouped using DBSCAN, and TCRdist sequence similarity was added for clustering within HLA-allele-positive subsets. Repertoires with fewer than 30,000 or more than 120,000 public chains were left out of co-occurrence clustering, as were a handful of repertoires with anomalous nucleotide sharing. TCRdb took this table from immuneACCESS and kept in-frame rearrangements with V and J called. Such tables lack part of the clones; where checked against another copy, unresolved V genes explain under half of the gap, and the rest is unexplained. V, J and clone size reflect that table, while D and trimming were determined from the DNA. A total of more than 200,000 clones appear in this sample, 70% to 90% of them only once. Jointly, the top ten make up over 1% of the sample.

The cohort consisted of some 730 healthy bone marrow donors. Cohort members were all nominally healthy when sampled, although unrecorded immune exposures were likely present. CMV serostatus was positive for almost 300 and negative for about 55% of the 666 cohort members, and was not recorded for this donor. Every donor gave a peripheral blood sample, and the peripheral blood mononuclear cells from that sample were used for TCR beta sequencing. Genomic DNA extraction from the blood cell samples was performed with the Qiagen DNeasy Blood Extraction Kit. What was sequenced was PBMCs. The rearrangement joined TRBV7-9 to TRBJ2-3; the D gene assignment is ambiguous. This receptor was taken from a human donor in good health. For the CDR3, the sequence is CASSWSGTDTQYF. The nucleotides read TGTGCCAGCAGTTGGTCGGGCACAGATACGCAGTATTTT.